The 20 T cell receptor beta chains presented below share a single source sample, sequenced in a study of blood T cells in healthy people across ages. PCR was performed a second time for about 7 to 11 cycles using a sample-barcoded 5' primer and a J-beta primer mix. MiXCR was run by TCRdb on the 5' RACE reads, yielding one entry per CDR3 protein. The table includes 650,000 to 1,000,000 distinct CDR3 sequences, around 36% detected once. The material sequenced was blood. The receptors come from a man between 18 and 29 years old in good health.

This clonotype was picked up many times. The chain links TRBV5-1 to TRBJ2-1; 7 bases are shared with TRBD2. Germline V gene lookup returns CDR1 SGHRS and CDR2 YFSETQ. The CDR3 covers 15 residues. The V gene end was trimmed by 1 base and the J gene end by 5 bases; junction bases not matched to a gene: 6. CDR3 nucleotide sequence: TGCGCCAGCAGCTTGTTCAGCGGGGATAACAATGAGCAGTTCTTC. Translation gives CASSLFSGDNNEQFF.

V gene TRBV2 combines with J gene TRBJ1-6; 7 bases fit TRBD1. In germline, CDR1 is SNHLY, CDR2 FYNNEI. J lost 6 bases, V lost 2 bases, and 7 bases had no gene match. CDR3 length equals 16 residues. CDR3 loop: CASSERDSKSNSPLHF. The DNA of the CDR3 is TGTGCCAGCAGTGAACGGGACAGTAAATCTAATTCACCCCTCCACTTT.

This clonotype has just a few counts. The rearrangement links TRBV5-4 to TRBJ2-2; D uncertain. Germline V gives CDR1 SGHNT, CDR2 YYREEE (reference sequence). The V and J ends lost 2 bases and 4 bases respectively, with 12 bases between them. The CDR3 totals 15 residues. The CDR3 sequence: CASSLGLLGTGELFF. Written as DNA, the CDR3 is TGTGCCAGCAGCTTAGGGCTATTAGGCACCGGGGAGCTGTTTTTT.

This clonotype appeared many times. The chain joins TRBV20-1 to TRBJ1-5; D gene ambiguous. Per germline, CDR1 DFQATT and CDR2 SNEGSKA (reference sequence). V was pared by 3 bases and J by 4 bases, with 7 bases between. The CDR3 spans 12 residues. The CDR3 sequence is CSASSGNQPQHF. CDR3 bases: TGCAGTGCTAGTTCGGGGAATCAGCCCCAGCATTTT.

The rearrangement links TRBV12-3 or TRBV12-4 to TRBJ1-1; a possible D gene is TRBD1 (6 bases). Trimming pared 8 bases from V and 1 base from J, leaving 17 bases between. The CDR3 totals 15 residues. CDR3 protein: CASGGFRDTNTEAFF. For the CDR3, the DNA is TGTGCCAGCGGGGGTTTCCGGGACACGAACACTGAAGCTTTCTTT.

The V gene is TRBV4-2, the J gene TRBJ1-1; D is uncertain. The CDR3 runs to 16 residues. Trimming cost V 0 bases and J 6 bases, with 17 bases left between them. The germline V gene encodes CDR1 LGHNA and CDR2 YNFKEQ. The CDR3 bases are TGTGCCAGCAGCCAAGAAGCCCGCTGGGGAGAGCCTGAAGCTTTCTTT. It translates to CASSQEARWGEPEAFF.

The rearrangement uses TRBV6-2 or TRBV6-3 and TRBJ2-5, with 7 bases fitting TRBD2. Per germline, CDR1 MNHEY and CDR2 SVGEGT. With V trimmed by 5 bases and J by 1 base, 4 bases remained unmatched. CDR3 length: 14 residues. In nucleotides, the CDR3 is TGTGCCAGCAGTCAACTAGCGCTCCAAGAGACCCAGTACTTC. Translated, it gives CASSQLALQETQYF.

The chain has TRBV15 and TRBJ1-1; the D is unclear. The CDR3 has 11 residues. Per the germline V gene, CDR1 is LNHNV and CDR2 is YYDKDF (reference sequence). V was trimmed by 9 bases and J by 4 bases, leaving 9 bases between them. The CDR3 DNA reads as TGTGCCACGGGAGGTAGCACTGAAGCTTTCTTT. It translates to CATGGSTEAFF. The entire variable domain, with the rest obtained from reference TRBV15 and TRBJ1-1, is as follows: DAMVIQNPRYQVTQFGKPVTLSCSQTLNHNVMYWYQQKSSQAPKLLFHYYDKDFNNEADTPDNFQSRRPNTSFCFLDIRSPGLGDTAMYLCATGGSTEAFFGQGTRLTVV.

The V and J genes are TRBV10-3 and TRBJ2-1; 14 nucleotides agree with TRBD2. CDR3 length equals 17 residues. Per the germline V gene, CDR1 is ENHRY and CDR2 is SYGVKD. Trimming cost V 3 bases and J 0 bases; bases outside gene matches: 1. CDR3 sequence: CAISEGTSGSSYNEQFF. Here the CDR3 DNA reads TGTGCCATCAGTGAAGGGACTAGCGGGAGCTCCTACAATGAGCAGTTCTTC.

Ten or more counts support this clonotype. The chain employs TRBV27 and TRBJ2-5, with D uncertain. This CDR3 is built from 13 residues. V was trimmed by 3 bases and J by 1 base, leaving 6 bases between them. CDR1 and CDR2 from the germline V gene are MNHEY and SMNVEV (reference sequence). The CDR3 reads CASSLNIQETQYF. CDR3 sequence (DNA): TGTGCCAGCAGTTTGAACATCCAAGAGACCCAGTACTTC.

The J gene is TRBJ2-7, the V gene TRBV20-1; D is perhaps TRBD1 (6 bases). The V end was cut by 4 bases, the J end by 3 bases, with 16 bases between. This CDR3 has 14 amino acids. Germline loops: CDR1 DFQATT, CDR2 SNEGSKA (reference sequence). CDR3 amino acids: CSAIPRARGYEQYF. The CDR3 nucleotides read TGCAGTGCTATCCCCAGGGCCAGGGGCTACGAGCAGTACTTC.

As to this clonotype: A read error may explain this, as a much larger clone is one base away. The rearrangement joins TRBV6-6 to TRBJ2-1; 14 bases fit TRBD2. This CDR3 is built from 17 residues. Germline CDR1 is MNHNY and CDR2 is SVGAGI (reference sequence). This chain's CDR3 is CAGSYPGLAGVGNEQFF. The CDR3 DNA reads as TGTGCCGGCAGTTACCCGGGACTAGCGGGGGTGGGCAATGAGCAGTTCTTC.

This clonotype was counted ten times or more. The chain is built from TRBV20-1 and TRBJ2-7; D gene ambiguous. Germline loops: CDR1 DFQATT, CDR2 SNEGSKA (reference sequence). This CDR3 is built from 15 residues. V was clipped by 0 bases and J by 2 bases, with 14 bases between them. The CDR3 here is CSARDPAANPYEQYF. For the CDR3, the DNA is TGCAGTGCTAGAGATCCGGCAGCGAATCCCTACGAGCAGTACTTC.

This clonotype appeared many times. Germline is not matched at one junction end, which may reflect a read error. CDR3 amino acids: CASSAGPGSSTNTQYF. In DNA, the CDR3 is TGTGCCAGCAGCGCCGGACCAGGGTCTAGCACAAATACGCAGTATTTT. V gene TRBV9 combines with J gene TRBJ2-3; D possibly uses TRBD1 or TRBD2 (5 bases each). CDR1 and CDR2 (germline): SGDLS, YYNGEE. CDR3 size: 16 residues.

Many counts were recorded for this clonotype. The chain links TRBV12-3 or TRBV12-4 to TRBJ1-5; tentatively, D is TRBD1 (6 bases). The CDR3 runs to 13 residues. The V end was cut by 6 bases, the J end by 6 bases, with 12 bases between. The CDR3 spells CASSSGVSQPQHF. The CDR3 DNA reads TGTGCCAGCAGCTCAGGGGTAAGTCAGCCCCAGCATTTT.

The chain links TRBV9 to TRBJ1-5; no definite D call. This CDR3 has 13 amino acids. The germline V gene has CDR1 SGDLS and CDR2 YYNGEE. V was trimmed by 4 bases and J by 6 bases, leaving 11 bases between them. CDR3 sequence: CASSNGVFQPQHF. Here the CDR3 DNA reads TGTGCCAGCAGCAACGGAGTATTTCAGCCCCAGCATTTT.

In its sample, this clonotype was seen many times. The chain uses TRBV5-1 and TRBJ2-1; 9 nucleotides align to TRBD1. There are 16 residues in the CDR3. J was trimmed by 4 bases and V by 4 bases; bases with no gene match: 9. The germline V gene encodes CDR1 SGHRS and CDR2 YFSETQ. CDR3 protein: CASSPDRGSTYNEQFF. The CDR3 bases are TGCGCCAGCAGCCCGGACAGGGGCTCTACATACAATGAGCAGTTCTTC.

This clonotype has ten or more counts. The V and J genes are TRBV12-3 or TRBV12-4 and TRBJ2-5, with a possible D match to TRBD2 (6 bases). CDR3 size: 17 residues. Trimming took 5 bases from V and 11 from J, leaving 30 bases between them. The CDR3 is CASSLELGLGGNGEQYF. For the CDR3, the DNA is TGTGCCAGCAGTCTAGAACTCGGACTTGGGGGGAATGGTGAGCAGTACTTC.

This clonotype was counted ten times or more. This chain connects TRBV9 to TRBJ2-1, with 11 bases fitting TRBD2. V trimming: 2 bases; J trimming: 0 bases; junction bases outside the gene matches: 1. In germline, CDR1 is SGDLS, CDR2 YYNGEE. There are 16 residues in the CDR3. In DNA form, the CDR3 reads TGTGCCAGCAGCGTGGGGACTAGCGGCTCCTACAATGAGCAGTTCTTC. Protein product: CASSVGTSGSYNEQFF.

The rearrangement links TRBV12-3 or TRBV12-4 to TRBJ2-5; D may correspond to TRBD1 or TRBD2 (6 bases each). CDR3 length equals 16 residues. Trimming left V 6 bases short and J 3 bases short, with 20 bases between. CDR3 region: CASSPAGTNQKETQYF. CDR3 nucleotide sequence: TGTGCCAGCAGCCCTGCGGGGACAAACCAAAAAGAGACCCAGTACTTC.